Here is one TCR beta chain with its context. Its antigen remains unidentified. No much larger clone exists at a distance of one base, and base qualities are not known. This sample stems from a study of shared clonotypes between healthy human individuals (dated by TCRdb to 2018 to 2020). Regarding the study in general: The cohort comprised two women and a few men aged 18 to 49 years. To estimate repertoire size and how much clonotype sharing occurs between individuals, the study deeply sequenced the blood TCR repertoires of roughly 5 healthy adults. Between about 0.85 and 10 billion PBMCs per donor were obtained by leukapheresis. To increase sequencing depth and limit assay-specific biases, different laboratories used diverse techniques to prepare libraries and sequence TCR repertoires. For each donor, CD4 naive and CD4 memory were each run on three plates, CD8 naive on two plates, and CD8 memory on one plate.

The donors were healthy, HIV-negative adults with no recently reported acute infections or vaccinations. Only Caucasian adults living in Nashville, Tennessee, USA were represented among the donors. Magnetic negative selection was used to enrich CD4+ T cells, after which naive cells were positively selected on CD45RA and the negative fraction became the memory subset. After blood collection by leukapheresis, PBMCs were isolated using Ficoll-Histopaque density gradient centrifugation and then cryopreserved in the vapor phase of liquid nitrogen. Purity and quantity of every magnetically sorted T cell population were checked by analytical flow cytometry. From each sorted fraction, genomic DNA was isolated and quantified by UV absorbance on a Nanodrop 2000c. Broader findings and caveats from the paper: Sampling was restricted to blood, and TCR repertoires in tissues likely differ from the TCR repertoires found in blood. When several donors were compared, the shared fraction of clonotypes was around 5% for naive CD4, 3.5% to 4% for naive CD8, about 2.5% for memory CD4, and less than 0.5% for memory CD8. Even with the large sequencing depth, rarefaction of the sorted-subset datasets indicated that sequencing was incomplete. Estimated clonotype richness was generally larger for naive than for memory subsets. Based on pairwise subsampling, the degree of clonotype sharing among donors was expected to be affected by sequencing depth. Clonotypes shared by all four sorted-subset donors showed higher generation probabilities than non-shared clonotypes. The genetic and exposure-history diversity represented was limited by the small number of donors.

Using the deep immunoSEQ assay, TCR CDR3 regions were amplified from genomic DNA by multiplex PCR. Genomic DNA extracted from each cell subset was distributed evenly over all wells of several immunoSEQ 96-well plates, and each plate served as one replicate. For sorted subsets, each replicate PCR was loaded with roughly 200 ng genomic DNA, equivalent to 30,000 to 35,000 T cell genomes. Purified libraries were quantified with a Qubit 3.0 fluorometer, sized on a Bioanalyzer 2100, and re-quantified with the KAPA Library Quantification kit. Every immunoSEQ 96-well plate was sequenced on a separate single-read 150-cycle Illumina NextSeq 550 flow cell. Turning to the authors' computational methods: Because the immunoSEQ output held only junctional sequences and lacked quality scores, the filtering could not match the filtering applied to full-length reads. To assign V/J genes and CDR3, sequences were annotated using PyIR, a Python wrapper for IgBLAST v1.9, with IMGT germline references. Reads were filtered out if the reads had weak V/J assignments (E-value above 1e-6), no CDR3, stop codons, out-of-frame junctions, or ambiguous translated residues. V3J clonotypes were defined as sequences sharing an identical inferred V gene, J gene, and CDR3 amino acid sequence. Percentage overlap between repertoires was computed as shared unique clonotypes divided by the size of the smaller repertoire. Repertoire richness was assessed with RTK rarefaction, the Chao1 estimator, and Recon v2.1 estimates of unobserved clonotypes. Generation probabilities for all TCRbeta clonotypes obtained by the gDNA method from a handful of donors were computed using OLGA. TCRdb stores this immuneACCESS table with in-frame sequences only. Part of the clones is absent; in the studies checked, under half of the shortfall reflects unresolved V genes, and no reason is known for the rest. V and J calls plus clone size are reproduced from that table; the DNA served to infer D and trimming. In all, the sample holds some 2.4 million clones, and over 85% of those were seen once. The top ten clones comprise approximately 0.37% of the sample.

The CDR3 starts with the cysteine, ends with the phenylalanine, and has 15 residues. Of the read, only the CDR3 DNA is kept; its 45 bases are in frame from base 1. As encoded in the germline V gene, CDR1 is LGHNA while CDR2 is YSLEER. V has 1 base trimmed and J has 2 bases trimmed; junction bases matching no gene number 4. In this chain, TRBV4-3 is recombined with TRBJ1-1, with 7 bases matching TRBD1. The sample comprised naive CD4+ T cells from PBMCs. The intended sense of this specimen's cell subset or site label: CD45RA+ positively selected. The TCR was taken from a man between 18 and 35 years old in good health. Some clones in this sample may be carry-over from other donors' samples. The sequenced DNA: TGCGCCAGCAGCCAAGGGTACAGGGGAAACACTGAAGCTTTCTTT. Translated, this gives CASSQGYRGNTEAFF.